These 15 T cell receptor beta chains share one sample of origin, sequenced in a study of human T cells and chemical hapten exposure. The time point here: pre-sensitization, week 0. Treatment reported: therapeutic diphenylcyclopropenone sensitization with weekly scalp DPC. MiXCR was run by TCRdb on the RACE reads, yielding one entry per CDR3 protein. The sample contains around 120,000 distinct CDR3 sequences, roughly 12% of which appear only once. This sample comprised whole blood, obtained in connection with sensitization to the hapten diphenylcyclopropenone (DPC). Receptors were obtained from a woman between 18 and 30 years old with alopecia areata. Some clones in this sample may be carry-over from other donors' samples.

The chain combines TRBV2 with TRBJ2-4; D remains unclear. The germline V gene has CDR1 SNHLY and CDR2 FYNNEI. Trimming shortened V by 6 bases and J by 0 bases, and 3 bases separated the two germline ends. The CDR3 is 12 residues long. The CDR3 here is CASRLAKNIQYF. As DNA, the CDR3 is TGTGCCAGCAGGCTAGCCAAAAACATTCAGTACTTC.

This clonotype was counted only a few times. V gene TRBV12-3 or TRBV12-4 combines with J gene TRBJ2-7; D is unclear. Trimming removed 5 bases from V and 2 bases from J, with 7 bases in between. The CDR3 length is 12 residues. DNA for the CDR3: TGTGCCAGCAGTACCTGGGCCTACGAGCAGTACTTC. Residues: CASSTWAYEQYF.

The chain recombines TRBV12-3 or TRBV12-4 with TRBJ2-7; TRBD2 aligns across 13 bases. The trim removed 5 bases at V and 6 bases at J, leaving 7 bases unmatched. The CDR3 has 15 amino acids. CDR3 sequence (DNA): TGTGCCAGCAGTATCACCGGGACTAGCGGGGCCGAGCAGTACTTC. As protein: CASSITGTSGAEQYF.

This clonotype has just a few counts. The chain combines TRBV7-2 with TRBJ1-3; D might be TRBD1 (5 bases). The CDR3 totals 16 residues. Trimming removed 0 bases at V and 0 bases at J, with 9 bases between. CDR1 SGHTA and CDR2 FQGNSA come from the germline V gene. In nucleotides, the CDR3 is TGTGCCAGCAGCTTAGCGCGGGGGAGCTCTGGAAACACCATATATTTT. This translates into CASSLARGSSGNTIYF.

This clonotype has at least ten counts. The chain couples TRBV18 to TRBJ1-1, with TRBD1 matching 12 bases. The J segment lost 6 bases and the V segment lost 4 bases, leaving 15 bases of the junction unmatched. The CDR3 runs 18 residues. Germline-derived CDR1 and CDR2 are KGHSH and LQKENI. The CDR3 region has the DNA TGTGCCAGCTCACAATTTCCGGGACAGGGGGCGATGATCGCTGAAGCTTTCTTT. Its translation is CASSQFPGQGAMIAEAFF.

This clonotype has just a few counts. The rearrangement uses TRBV12-3 or TRBV12-4 and TRBJ1-6; tentatively, D is TRBD1 (5 bases). The CDR3 runs 15 residues. V lost 4 bases, J lost 13 bases, and 20 bases lay in between. CDR3 DNA: TGTGCCAGCAGTTCCCGGGACGTACAAGGATTCCCCCTCCACTTT. Protein: CASSSRDVQGFPLHF.

This chain links TRBV11-3 with TRBJ1-1; 7 bases match TRBD1. Germline CDR1 SGHNT, CDR2 YENEEA. The V and J ends lost 3 bases and 8 bases, in that order; junction bases with no gene match: 6. The CDR3 length is 13 residues. Here the CDR3 reads CASSFTDRAEAFF. For the CDR3, the DNA is TGTGCCAGCAGCTTTACTGACAGGGCCGAAGCTTTCTTT.

The sample holds many counts of this clonotype. V is TRBV5-4 and J is TRBJ1-2, with D hard to call. Germline CDR1 SGHNT, CDR2 YYREEE (reference sequence). The CDR3 sequence is 15 residues long. Trimming removed 4 bases from V and 7 bases from J, with 20 bases in between. This CDR3 reads CASSEPGQRAGGYTF. The CDR3 coding sequence is TGTGCCAGCAGCGAACCGGGCCAGAGAGCCGGTGGCTACACCTTC.

As for this clonotype: It may be a read error: a sequence one base away is much more abundant. The V and J genes are TRBV20-1 and TRBJ2-2; D gene ambiguous. The CDR3 sequence is 15 residues long. CDR1 is DFQATT, CDR2 SNEGSKA, per germline (reference sequence). The V gene lost 3 bases and the J gene lost 0 bases, with 11 bases spanning the gap. In DNA, the CDR3 is TGCAGTGCTAGGGCATCAGATACGAACACCGGGGAGCTGTTTTTT. This translates into CSARASDTNTGELFF.

V gene TRBV28 combines with J gene TRBJ2-7; 7 nucleotides agree with TRBD1. V lost 2 bases, J lost 6 bases, and 4 bases stayed unmatched. Germline CDR1 MDHEN, CDR2 SYDVKM. The CDR3 runs to 13 residues. For the CDR3, the DNA is TGTGCCAGCAGTTTAGGACAGGCCCTCGAGCAGTACTTC. Protein sequence: CASSLGQALEQYF.

This clonotype has a handful of counts. V and J are TRBV27 and TRBJ2-3; no definite D call. V lost 3 bases to trimming and J lost 1 base, with 14 bases between them. Germline V gene lookup returns CDR1 MNHEY and CDR2 SMNVEV (reference sequence). This CDR3 contains 16 residues. For the CDR3, the DNA is TGTGCCAGCAGTTTCCGTCTTAGTCAAGGCACAGATACGCAGTATTTT. Its protein is CASSFRLSQGTDTQYF.

The genes are TRBV19 and TRBJ2-3, with D uncertain. Trimming cost V 5 bases and J 6 bases, with 9 bases left between them. This CDR3 region has 12 residues. The germline gives CDR1 LNHDA, CDR2 SQIVND (reference sequence). The CDR3 loop is CASSPERDTQYF. CDR3 sequence (DNA): TGTGCCAGTAGTCCAGAGCGTGATACGCAGTATTTT.

This clonotype showed up just a few times. The chain has TRBV18 and TRBJ1-4, with unresolved D. Germline assignment: CDR1 KGHSH and CDR2 LQKENI. The CDR3 sequence is 16 residues long. V gave up 1 base and J gave up 0 bases, with 9 bases separating them. The CDR3 loop reads CASSPRGTSTNEKLFF. In DNA, the CDR3 is TGTGCCAGCTCACCACGGGGTACCTCAACTAATGAAAAACTGTTTTTT.

There are a few counts of this clonotype. The DNA of the CDR3 is TGCGCCAGCAGCCAACCCGGGACAGCTTTGGGTCCGTTCTTC. Its protein is CASSQPGTALGPFF. The chain joins TRBV4-1 to TRBJ2-1; 7 bases map to TRBD1. Germline trimming cut 2 bases from V and 15 bases from J; bases unmatched to any gene: 13. Germline-derived CDR1 and CDR2 are MGHRA and YSYEKL. This CDR3 comprises 14 residues.

This clonotype was found a few times. The gene calls are TRBV21-1 and TRBJ1-1; the D call in the table, TRBD1, was not verified against the DNA. TRBV21-1 represents a pseudogene. The CDR3 has 16 residues. The DNA of the CDR3 is TGTGCCAGCCCCGGTCATGGGCACCCTAGGAACACTGAAGCTTTCTTT. Translation: CASPGHGHPRNTEAFF.